One and the same sample provided the 8 T cell receptor beta chains below, sequenced in a study of blood T cell repertoires in COVID-19. Here immunoSEQ multiplex PCR was the method, and the copy in TCRdb shows in-frame clones only, minus some. The sample consists of 400,000 to 500,000 clones, 85% to 90% of them appearing once. Sequenced sample: PBMCs or T cells enriched from blood (not recorded which). These receptors came from a woman in her 40s who had recovered from COVID-19.

The chain combines TRBV5-4 with TRBJ2-7, with TRBD2 matching 11 bases. Trimming cost V 5 bases and J 3 bases; bases outside gene matches: 13. From germline, CDR1 is SGHNT and CDR2 YYREEE (reference sequence). CDR3 length: 17 amino acids. The CDR3 is CASRGELGTSGVYEQYF. For the CDR3, the DNA is TGTGCCAGCAGGGGAGAGCTAGGGACTAGCGGAGTCTACGAGCAGTACTTC.

The chain has TRBV6-5 and TRBJ2-3; no definite D call. The germline CDR1 and CDR2 sequences are MNHEY and SVGAGI. The CDR3 totals 12 residues. Trimming cost V 8 bases and J 6 bases, with 12 bases left between them. The CDR3 coding sequence is TGTGCCAGCTCCTCCGCGGCGGATACGCAGTATTTT. Translating it yields CASSSAADTQYF.

This chain uses TRBV7-2 with TRBJ1-5, with TRBD1 matching over 11 bases. From germline, CDR1 is SGHTA and CDR2 FQGNSA. The CDR3 is 15 residues long. The ends lost 5 bases at V and 11 bases at J; junction bases unmatched: 11. The CDR3 nucleotides are TGTGCCAGCAGCAAAAGCCCCGGGACAGGGGGGTCCCAGCATTTT. This sequence encodes CASSKSPGTGGSQHF. Together with reference TRBV7-2 and TRBJ1-5, the CDR3 gives the full variable domain: GAGVSQSPSNKVTEKGKDVELRCDPISGHTALYWYRQSLGQGLEFLIYFQGNSAPDKSGLPSDRFSAERTGGSVSTLTIQRTQQEDSAVYLCASSKSPGTGGSQHFGDGTRLSIL.

This chain links TRBV4-1 with TRBJ2-5, with 9 nucleotides matching TRBD2. Germline CDR1 MGHRA, CDR2 YSYEKL. This CDR3 contains 21 residues. The ends lost 0 bases at V and 2 bases at J; junction bases unmatched: 19. CDR3 bases: TGCGCCAGCAGCCAAGACCCCAGAGAGCGACTGGGACTAGCCCTTCAAGAGACCCAGTACTTC. Its protein is CASSQDPRERLGLALQETQYF.

This sequence joins TRBV11-2 and TRBJ2-7; D might be TRBD1 (5 bases). The CDR3 extends over 12 amino acids. The germline CDR1 and CDR2 sequences are SGHAT and FQNNGV. V dropped 6 bases and J dropped 4 bases, with 10 bases sitting between them. The CDR3 region is CASSSTGYEQYF. In nucleotides, the CDR3 is TGTGCCAGCAGTTCTACAGGATACGAGCAGTACTTC. Full variable domain (outside the CDR3, taken from reference TRBV11-2 and TRBJ2-7): EAGVAQSPRYKIIEKRQSVAFWCNPISGHATLYWYQQILGQGPKLLIQFQNNGVVDDSQLPKDRFSAERLKGVDSTLKIQPAKLEDSAVYLCASSSTGYEQYFGPGTRLTVT.

V and J are TRBV6-2 or TRBV6-3 and TRBJ2-7; 14 nucleotides match TRBD2. V was clipped by 5 bases and J by 4 bases; unmatched bases: 10. Per germline, CDR1 MNHEY and CDR2 SVGEGT. This CDR3 is 17 amino acids long. In nucleotides, the CDR3 is TGTGCCAGCAGTATCTTAAGTGGGACTAGCGGGAGTTACGAGCAGTACTTC. It yields the protein CASSILSGTSGSYEQYF.

This sequence joins TRBV7-2 and TRBJ2-1; no firm D call. V gave up 1 base and J gave up 6 bases, with 25 bases separating them. The CDR3 spans 19 residues. Germline V gene data show CDR1 as SGHTA and CDR2 as FQGNSA. CDR3 in amino acids: CASSLVSPFIVPPPNEQFF. As DNA, the CDR3 is TGTGCCAGCAGCTTAGTATCCCCTTTTATAGTTCCCCCGCCCAATGAGCAGTTCTTC.

The genes are TRBV6-5 and TRBJ1-2; 9 positions match TRBD1. Germline CDR1 MNHEY, CDR2 SVGAGI. The junction had 3 bases not matched to a gene; V was cut back by 4 bases and J by 3 bases. This CDR3 is 14 amino acids long. CDR3 loop: CASSLGQGDYGYTF. The CDR3 nucleotides are TGTGCCAGCAGTTTGGGACAGGGCGACTATGGCTACACCTTC.